The table lists the clone carrying this T cell receptor beta chain with a few counts. Its antigen is still unknown. This entry is derived from a study of OX40 agonist ivuxolimab in advanced cancers. The wider study: Dose-escalation subjects each had hepatocellular carcinoma, melanoma, renal cell or head and neck cancer. Points from the study as a whole: The antigen specificity of the peripheral T cells (those that were expanded) was not determined. Among the lowest levels of clonal expansion were found in partial responders at 0.1-3.0 mg/kg.

Per the germline V gene, CDR1 is LNHDA and CDR2 is SQIVND (reference sequence). The V segment lost 5 bases and the J segment 6 bases; nucleotides outside the gene matches: 15. This CDR3 is built from 17 residues. Patients were ineligible given autoimmune disease history or systemic immunosuppression. Repertoires were generated with immunoSEQ multiplex PCR, while TCRdb's copy carries only in-frame clones and drops some. The sample holds 65,000 to 85,000 clones, approximately 85% seen once. The rearrangement links TRBV19 to TRBJ2-1, with TRBD2 identical over 8 bases. This clonotype originated in an adult with an advanced solid tumor such as melanoma, head and neck, liver or kidney cancer. Sequencing was performed on CD4+ or CD8+ T cells sorted from blood, taken in a trial of the OX40 agonist ivuxolimab. CDR3 sequence: CASSDPLSGSFSNEQFF. As DNA, the CDR3 is TGTGCCAGTAGTGACCCTCTGAGCGGGAGTTTCTCCAATGAGCAGTTCTTC.